This T cell receptor beta chain was captured in a study of shared clonotypes between healthy human individuals. Study information: With ages of 18 to 49, the donors were a couple of women and a few men.

From germline, CDR1 is LNHDA and CDR2 SQIVND (reference sequence). Trimming removed 1 base from V and 3 bases from J, with 1 base in between. The CDR3 has 13 amino acids. Donors comprised healthy HIV-negative adults lacking recent acute infections or vaccinations. This clone was picked up many times. Sequencing used immunoSEQ multiplex PCR; TCRdb keeps in-frame clones, though not all of them. The sample has about 770,000 clones; 55% to 80% are singletons. V is TRBV19 and J is TRBJ2-6; D is undetermined. The source is a woman in her twenties or thirties in good health. The sample was memory CD4+ T cells sorted from blood. Stated subset: CD45RA-negative fraction. The CDR3 region has the DNA TGTGCCAGTAGTATAGTTGGGGCCAACGTCCTGACTTTC. It translates to CASSIVGANVLTF.